This T cell receptor (beta chain) came from a study of blood T cells in healthy people across ages. Study context: Researchers report that template switching captured about one barcoded beta molecule per two T cells.

A J-beta primer mix and a sample-barcoded 5' primer were used in a second PCR of roughly 7 to 12 cycles. TCRdb reprocessed the 5' RACE reads with MiXCR, giving one entry per CDR3 protein. The sample lists 1.6 million or so distinct CDR3 sequences; 30% to 35% were seen once. This clonotype was seen only a few times. Each individual donor underwent a draw of approximately 10 milliliters of peripheral blood. Isolation of PBMCs gave at least 7 million cells per sample. Per sample, no less than 5 micrograms of total RNA were extracted. The CDR3 is made up of 15 amino acids. Germline V gene sequence: CDR1 SGHKS, CDR2 YYEKEE (reference sequence). Between the trimmed V and J ends, which lost 2 bases and 4 bases, there was a span of 13 bases.

The V and J genes are TRBV5-5 and TRBJ2-1; the D is unclear. The TCR sequence derives from a woman in her 30s in good health. Sequencing was done on a sample of blood. In nucleotides, the CDR3 is TGTGCCAGCAGCTTTTCGGCCAACGTTTACAATGAGCAGTTCTTC. It is translated as CASSFSANVYNEQFF.